This T cell receptor (beta chain) originates from a study of TIL therapy for anti-PD-1-resistant metastatic lung cancer. Overall study: Several tumors were EGFR-mutant and two were ALK-rearranged. Tumors carried a median about 1.4 non-synonymous mutations per megabase.

The sample's time point: pre-treatment sample, taken before nivolumab and TIL therapy. Enrollment ran from late 2017 to January 2020. The libraries were made with immunoSEQ v3. Libraries were sequenced to some 2 million read pairs (survey) or roughly 4.5-6.5 million (deep). The table came from immunoSEQ multiplex PCR; TCRdb's copy has only in-frame clones and leaves some out. The table includes about 45,000 clones, 79% detected once. CDR3 size: 13 residues. V was trimmed by 0 bases and J by 8 bases, leaving 11 bases between them. The germline CDR1 and CDR2 sequences are LGHNA and YNFKEQ. V and J are TRBV4-2 and TRBJ2-7; D is uncertain. The receptor comes from a man in his 70s with non-small cell lung cancer. This specimen was blood, taken at baseline. CDR3 in amino acids: CASSQDIPSKQYF. CDR3 DNA: TGTGCCAGCAGCCAAGATATCCCCTCTAAGCAGTACTTC.